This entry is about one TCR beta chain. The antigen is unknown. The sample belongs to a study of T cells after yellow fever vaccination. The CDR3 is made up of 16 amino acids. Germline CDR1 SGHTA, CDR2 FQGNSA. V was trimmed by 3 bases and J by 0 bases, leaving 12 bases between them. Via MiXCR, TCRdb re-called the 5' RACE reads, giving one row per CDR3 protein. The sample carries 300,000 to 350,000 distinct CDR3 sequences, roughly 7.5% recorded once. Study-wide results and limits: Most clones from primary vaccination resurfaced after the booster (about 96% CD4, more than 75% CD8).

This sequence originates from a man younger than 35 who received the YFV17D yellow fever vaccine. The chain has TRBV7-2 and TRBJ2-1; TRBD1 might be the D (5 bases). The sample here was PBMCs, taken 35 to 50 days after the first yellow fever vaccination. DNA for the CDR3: TGTGCCAGCAGCTTCTGGGGCGGTAGCTCCTACAATGAGCAGTTCTTC. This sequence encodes CASSFWGGSSYNEQFF.